This entry lists 20 T cell receptor beta chains sequenced from one sample in a study of graft-versus-host responses after intestinal transplantation. Responder cells labeled with CFSE (roughly 200,000) were co-plated with irradiated stimulator cells labeled with violet dye (roughly 200,000). The method was immunoSEQ multiplex PCR; TCRdb's version includes in-frame clones alone and lacks a portion of them. The sample contains 20,000 to 25,000 clones, about 45% of which appear only once. Sequenced material: alloreactive CD8+ T cells from a mixed lymphocyte reaction culture, taken before transplantation. Subset of the sample: CFSE-low proliferating T cells sorted from approximately 6-day pre-transplant mixed lymphocyte reaction (GvH or HvG direction). Receptors were obtained from a human patient who was an organ donor for intestinal transplantation.

CDR3: CASSQGWFSGRSHGYTF. CDR3 sequence (DNA): TGCGCCAGCAGCCAAGGGTGGTTTTCAGGGCGTTCACATGGCTACACCTTC. The chain carries TRBV4-1 and TRBJ1-2; D perhaps matches TRBD1 (5 bases). CDR1 and CDR2 (germline): MGHRA, YSYEKL. With 1 base removed from V and 6 bases from J, the gap between germline ends came to 21 bases. CDR3 size: 17 residues.

The chain recombines TRBV10-2 with TRBJ2-5; 11 positions match TRBD2. The length of the CDR3 is 16 residues. V gave up 2 bases and J gave up 1 base; unmatched junction bases: 3. Germline CDR1 is WSHSY and CDR2 is SAAADI. The CDR3 DNA is TGCGCCAGCAGTGAGAGACTAGCGGGGCGCCAAGAGACCCAGTACTTC. Translated, it gives CASSERLAGRQETQYF.

The sample holds a few counts of this clone. The CDR3 bases are TGCGCCAGCAGAGGGGGGGAGCTGTTTTTT. Its protein is CASRGGELFF. V usage is TRBV10-2 and J usage is TRBJ2-2; D unclear. Between the trimmed V and J ends, which lost 6 bases and 8 bases, there was a span of 4 bases. The CDR3 sequence is 10 residues long. CDR1 is WSHSY, CDR2 SAAADI, per germline.

The CDR3, as DNA: TGCGCCAGCAGTGAGTCGAGGGAGTGGAGCACAGATACGCAGTATTTT. Protein: CASSESREWSTDTQYF. The chain joins TRBV10-1 to TRBJ2-3, with a tentative D call TRBD2 (5 bases). Between the trimmed V and J ends, which lost 0 bases and 0 bases, there was a span of 10 bases. The germline V gene encodes CDR1 WNHNN and CDR2 SYGVQD (reference sequence). This CDR3 region has 16 residues.

J is TRBJ2-3 and V is TRBV2; 7 bases fit TRBD2. After removal of 3 bases from V and 1 base from J, the junction contained 4 bases not matched to a gene. CDR1 and CDR2 (germline): SNHLY, FYNNEI. This CDR3 has 15 amino acids. For the CDR3, the DNA is TGTGCCAGCAGTGACACTAGCGCACGCACAGATACGCAGTATTTT. This encodes CASSDTSARTDTQYF.

The CDR3 reads CASSFDGNQPQHF. The CDR3 nucleotides are TGTGCCAGCAGTTTTGATGGCAATCAGCCCCAGCATTTT. The rearrangement uses TRBV6-4 and TRBJ1-5; D is ambiguous. The CDR3 totals 13 residues. Germline loops: CDR1 MRHNA, CDR2 SNTAGT. V was clipped by 5 bases and J by 2 bases, with 7 bases between them.

Only a few counts were recorded for this clone. J is TRBJ2-7 and V is TRBV5-1; 7 bases match TRBD1. The CDR3 sequence is 16 residues long. CDR1 SGHRS and CDR2 YFSETQ come from the germline V gene. With 9 bases clipped from V and 3 bases from J, the junction kept 18 bases outside the gene matches. The CDR3 region has the DNA TGCGCCACGTTGACGGACAGGTCCCAATCAAACTACGAGCAGTACTTC. Translation gives CATLTDRSQSNYEQYF.

J is TRBJ2-1 and V is TRBV4-1, with 10 bases aligning to TRBD1. Per the germline V gene, CDR1 is MGHRA and CDR2 is YSYEKL. This CDR3 comprises 15 residues. V gave up 1 base and J gave up 4 bases; unmatched junction bases: 1. CDR3: CASSQGQGAYNEQFF. The CDR3 DNA follows: TGCGCCAGCAGCCAAGGACAGGGGGCGTACAATGAGCAGTTCTTC.

This clone was picked up a small number of times. The chain uses TRBV18 and TRBJ1-2, with D perhaps matching TRBD1 (5 bases). Between the trimmed V and J ends, which lost 6 bases and 1 base, there was a span of 9 bases. The germline V gene encodes CDR1 KGHSH and CDR2 LQKENI. CDR3 length equals 13 residues. The CDR3 region has the DNA TGTGCCAGCTCGGGGACGGATAACTATGGCTACACCTTC. Translated: CASSGTDNYGYTF.

The rearrangement links TRBV4-1 to TRBJ2-7; 8 bases map to TRBD2. The CDR3 consists of 14 residues. From germline, CDR1 is MGHRA and CDR2 YSYEKL. The junction had 5 bases not matched to a gene; V was cut back by 1 base and J by 6 bases. The CDR3 region has the DNA TGCGCCAGCAGCCAAGTCGGACTAGCCACCGAGCAGTACTTC. Protein product: CASSQVGLATEQYF.

This clone is labeled medium-sized. The chain couples TRBV2 to TRBJ1-2; no clear D. Germline CDR1 is SNHLY and CDR2 is FYNNEI. This CDR3 region has 14 residues. Trimming pared 1 base from V and 4 bases from J, leaving 10 bases between. The CDR3 loop is CASSEVEGSYGYTF. The CDR3 DNA reads as TGTGCCAGCAGTGAAGTAGAAGGGAGCTATGGCTACACCTTC.

The genes are TRBV5-6 and TRBJ2-1; 9 bases are shared with TRBD1. The germline V gene has CDR1 SGHDT and CDR2 YYEEEE. The V segment lost 0 bases and the J segment 6 bases; nucleotides outside the gene matches: 4. The CDR3 has 15 amino acids. This CDR3 reads CASSLEGQGLNEQFF. Written as DNA, the CDR3 is TGTGCCAGCAGCTTGGAGGGACAGGGACTCAATGAGCAGTTCTTC.

In this sample, this clone turned up once. This chain links TRBV10-1 with TRBJ2-4; D remains unclear. The V gene's germline CDR1 is WNHNN and CDR2 SYGVQD (reference sequence). The CDR3 has 16 residues. Between the trimmed V and J ends, which lost 8 bases and 1 base, there was a span of 18 bases. CDR3 residues: CASHTAPLGAKNIQYF. Here the CDR3 DNA reads TGCGCCAGCCACACAGCCCCCCTGGGGGCCAAAAACATTCAGTACTTC.

This clone was detected a few times. V and J are TRBV27 and TRBJ2-7; D tentatively reads TRBD1 or TRBD2 (5 bases each). Germline loops: CDR1 MNHEY, CDR2 SMNVEV (reference sequence). V lost 1 base, J lost 4 bases, and 11 bases lay in between. The CDR3 extends over 14 amino acids. The CDR3 region has the DNA TGTGCCAGCAGTTTATTGTGGGGGAAATACGAGCAGTACTTC. Translated: CASSLLWGKYEQYF.

The rearrangement uses TRBV7-8 and TRBJ2-5; a weak D match, TRBD1 (5 bases). Trimming stripped 3 bases from V and 3 bases from J, with 17 bases between. The CDR3 consists of 16 residues. The germline CDR1 and CDR2 sequences are SGHVS and FQNEAQ. The CDR3 coding sequence is TGTGCCAGCAGCTTCCCCCCGGCAGGGTATGAAGAGACCCAGTACTTC. Amino acid sequence: CASSFPPAGYEETQYF.

The chain carries TRBV6-6 and TRBJ2-4, with TRBD2 as a possible D gene (5 bases). Germline V gene lookup returns CDR1 MNHNY and CDR2 SVGAGI (reference sequence). CDR3 length equals 13 residues. V was pared by 8 bases and J by 1 base, with 9 bases between. CDR3 in amino acids: CASGRHAKNIQYF. CDR3 DNA: TGTGCCAGCGGGAGACACGCCAAAAACATTCAGTACTTC.

V is TRBV7-6 and J is TRBJ2-7; 8 nucleotides agree with TRBD2. CDR3 length: 14 amino acids. V shed 5 bases, J shed 6 bases, and the junction held 9 bases outside the gene matches. Germline values: CDR1 SGHVS, CDR2 FNYEAQ. The CDR3 sequence is CASSQEAGVSEQYF. As DNA, the CDR3 is TGTGCCAGCAGCCAAGAAGCGGGAGTTTCCGAGCAGTACTTC.

This clone has a handful of counts. This chain connects TRBV5-4 to TRBJ2-3, with D unclear. Trimming took 2 bases from V and 0 from J, leaving 7 bases between them. Germline CDR1 and CDR2: SGHNT and YYREEE (reference sequence). This CDR3 is built from 14 residues. CDR3 bases: TGTGCCAGCAGCTTCTACCTGAGCACAGATACGCAGTATTTT. It yields the protein CASSFYLSTDTQYF.

In its sample, this clone ranks as medium-sized. The CDR3 protein is CASSVGLAGGNEQFF. As DNA, the CDR3 is TGTGCCAGCAGCGTAGGACTAGCGGGAGGCAATGAGCAGTTCTTC. The chain joins TRBV9 to TRBJ2-1; TRBD2 matches at 13 bases. CDR1 and CDR2 from the germline V gene are SGDLS and YYNGEE. The CDR3 spans 15 residues. The V gene end was trimmed by 0 bases and the J gene end by 6 bases; junction bases not matched to a gene: 0.

This clone was counted between two and nine times. The junction departs from the called germline gene at one end, perhaps through a read error. This chain links TRBV4-1 with TRBJ2-7; 10 positions agree with TRBD1. This CDR3 is built from 15 residues. Germline assignment: CDR1 MGHRA and CDR2 YSYEKL. CDR3 in DNA: TGTGCCAGCAGCCAAGCCGGGACAGGGGATTACGAGCAGTACTTC. It codes for CASSQAGTGDYEQYF.